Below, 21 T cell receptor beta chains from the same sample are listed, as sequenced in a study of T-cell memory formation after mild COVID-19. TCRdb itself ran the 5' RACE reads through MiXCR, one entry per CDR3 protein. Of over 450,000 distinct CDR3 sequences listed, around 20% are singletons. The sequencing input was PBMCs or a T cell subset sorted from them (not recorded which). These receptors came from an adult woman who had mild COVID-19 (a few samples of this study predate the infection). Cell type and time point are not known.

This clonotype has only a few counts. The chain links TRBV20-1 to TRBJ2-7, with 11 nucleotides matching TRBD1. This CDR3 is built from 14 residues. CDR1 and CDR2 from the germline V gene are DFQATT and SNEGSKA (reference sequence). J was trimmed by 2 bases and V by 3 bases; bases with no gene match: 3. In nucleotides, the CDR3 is TGCAGTGCTAGCCGGGACAGGGGGGCCTACGAGCAGTACTTC. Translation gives CSASRDRGAYEQYF.

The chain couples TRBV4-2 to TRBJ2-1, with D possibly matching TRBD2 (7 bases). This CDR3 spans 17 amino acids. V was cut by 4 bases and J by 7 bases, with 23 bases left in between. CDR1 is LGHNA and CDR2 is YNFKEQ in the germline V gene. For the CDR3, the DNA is TGTGCCAGCAGCCGAAGTCTGGGGGGGGGGCCCCGGAATGAGCAGTTCTTC. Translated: CASSRSLGGGPRNEQFF.

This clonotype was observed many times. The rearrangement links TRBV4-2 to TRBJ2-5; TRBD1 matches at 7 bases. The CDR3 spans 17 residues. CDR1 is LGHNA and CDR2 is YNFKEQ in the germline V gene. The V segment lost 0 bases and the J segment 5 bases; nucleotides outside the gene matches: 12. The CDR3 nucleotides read TGTGCCAGCAGCCAAGATACCACTAGACTCAGGGGGGAGACCCAGTACTTC. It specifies CASSQDTTRLRGETQYF.

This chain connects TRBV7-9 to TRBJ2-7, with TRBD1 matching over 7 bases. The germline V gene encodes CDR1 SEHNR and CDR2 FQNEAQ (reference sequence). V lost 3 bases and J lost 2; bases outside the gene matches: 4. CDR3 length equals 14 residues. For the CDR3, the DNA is TGTGCCAGCAGCTTTGTACAGGGGACCTACGAGCAGTACTTC. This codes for CASSFVQGTYEQYF.

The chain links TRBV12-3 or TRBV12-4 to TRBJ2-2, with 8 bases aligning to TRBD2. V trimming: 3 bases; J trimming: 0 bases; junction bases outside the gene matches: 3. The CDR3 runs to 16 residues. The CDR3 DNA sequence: TGTGCCAGCAGTTTTCGGCGGGGGGCGAACACCGGGGAGCTGTTTTTT. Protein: CASSFRRGANTGELFF.

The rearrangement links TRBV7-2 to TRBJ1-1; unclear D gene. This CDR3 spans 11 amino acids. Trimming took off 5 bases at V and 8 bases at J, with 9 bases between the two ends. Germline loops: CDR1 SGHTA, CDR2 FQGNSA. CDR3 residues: CASSPVLEAFF. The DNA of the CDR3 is TGTGCCAGCAGCCCGGTCCTCGAAGCTTTCTTT. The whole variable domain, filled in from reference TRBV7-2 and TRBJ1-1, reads GAGVSQSPSNKVTEKGKDVELRCDPISGHTALYWYRQSLGQGLEFLIYFQGNSAPDKSGLPSDRFSAERTGGSVSTLTIQRTQQEDSAVYLCASSPVLEAFFGQGTRLTVV.

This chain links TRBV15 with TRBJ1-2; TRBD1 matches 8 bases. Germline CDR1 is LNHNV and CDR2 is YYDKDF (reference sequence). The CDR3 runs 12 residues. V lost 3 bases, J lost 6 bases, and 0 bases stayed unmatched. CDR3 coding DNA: TGTGCCACCAGCAGGACAGGGGATGGCTACACCTTC. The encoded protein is CATSRTGDGYTF.

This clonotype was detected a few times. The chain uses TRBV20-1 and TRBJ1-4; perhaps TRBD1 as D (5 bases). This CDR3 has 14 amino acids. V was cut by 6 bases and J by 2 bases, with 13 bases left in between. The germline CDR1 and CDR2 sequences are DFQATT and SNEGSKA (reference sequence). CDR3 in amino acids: CSAARGRTNEKLFF. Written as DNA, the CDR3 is TGCAGTGCAGCCCGGGGACGGACTAATGAAAAACTGTTTTTT.

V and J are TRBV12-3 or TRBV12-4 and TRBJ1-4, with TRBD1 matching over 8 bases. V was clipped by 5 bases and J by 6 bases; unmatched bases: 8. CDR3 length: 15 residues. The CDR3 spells CASSPGQGLYEKLFF. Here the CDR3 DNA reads TGTGCCAGCAGTCCAGGACAGGGCCTTTATGAAAAACTGTTTTTT.

CDR3 DNA: TGTGCCAGCAGCCCCGGGGGATGTGGACAGGGGGCAAGGGAGACCCAGTACTTC. It is translated as CASSPGGCGQGARETQYF. The chain joins TRBV21-1 to TRBJ2-5; TRBD1, the table's D call, lacks a check against the DNA. TRBV21-1 is flagged as a pseudogene. This CDR3 is 18 amino acids long.

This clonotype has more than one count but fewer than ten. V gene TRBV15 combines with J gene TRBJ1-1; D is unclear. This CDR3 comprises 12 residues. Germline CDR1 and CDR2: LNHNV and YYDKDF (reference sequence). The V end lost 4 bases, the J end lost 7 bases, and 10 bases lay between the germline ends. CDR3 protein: CATSKDQFEAFF. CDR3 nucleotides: TGTGCCACCAGCAAGGACCAGTTTGAAGCTTTCTTT.

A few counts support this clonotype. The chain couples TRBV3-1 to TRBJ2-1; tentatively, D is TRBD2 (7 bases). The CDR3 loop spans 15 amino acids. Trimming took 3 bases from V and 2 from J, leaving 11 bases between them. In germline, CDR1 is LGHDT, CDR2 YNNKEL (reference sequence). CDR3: CASSQGGGTYNEQFF. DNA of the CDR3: TGTGCCAGCAGCCAGGGCGGGGGCACCTACAATGAGCAGTTCTTC.

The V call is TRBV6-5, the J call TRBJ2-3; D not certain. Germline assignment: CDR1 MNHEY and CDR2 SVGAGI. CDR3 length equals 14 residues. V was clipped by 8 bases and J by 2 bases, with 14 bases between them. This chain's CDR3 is CASRAPGPTDTQYF. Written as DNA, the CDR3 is TGTGCCAGCCGGGCACCGGGCCCCACAGATACGCAGTATTTT.

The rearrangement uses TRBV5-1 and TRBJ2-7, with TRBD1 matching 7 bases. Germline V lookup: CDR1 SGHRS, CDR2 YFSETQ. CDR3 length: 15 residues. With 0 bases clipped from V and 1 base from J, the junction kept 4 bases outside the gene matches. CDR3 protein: CASSLDGTVSYEQYF. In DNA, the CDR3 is TGCGCCAGCAGCTTGGACGGGACAGTTTCCTACGAGCAGTACTTC.

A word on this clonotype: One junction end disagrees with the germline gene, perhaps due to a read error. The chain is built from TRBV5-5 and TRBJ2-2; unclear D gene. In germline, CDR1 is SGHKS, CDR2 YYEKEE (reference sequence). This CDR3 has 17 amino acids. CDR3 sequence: CASTLVGLGFGTGELFF. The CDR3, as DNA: TGTGCCAGCACCTTGGTGGGATTAGGGTTTGGCACCGGGGAGCTGTTTTTT.

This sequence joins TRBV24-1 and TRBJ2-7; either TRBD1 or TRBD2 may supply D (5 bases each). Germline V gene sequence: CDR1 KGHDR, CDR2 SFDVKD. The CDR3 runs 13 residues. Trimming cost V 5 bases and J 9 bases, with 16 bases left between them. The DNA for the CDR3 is TGTGCCACCAGTGGTTTTTCAGGGACCTCGCAGTACTTC. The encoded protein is CATSGFSGTSQYF.

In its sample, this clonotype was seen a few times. The CDR3, as DNA: TGTGCCAGCAGTTACCGGCGACAGGGTTATAATGAAAAACTGTTTTTT. It translates to CASSYRRQGYNEKLFF. The J gene is TRBJ1-4, the V gene TRBV6-5; 7 bases are a match to TRBD1. This CDR3 has 16 residues. Germline V gives CDR1 MNHEY, CDR2 SVGAGI. J gave up 4 bases and V 2 bases, and 7 bases lay outside the gene matches.

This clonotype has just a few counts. The CDR3 loop is CSARDGSTDTQYF. The CDR3 bases are TGCAGTGCTAGAGATGGAAGCACAGATACGCAGTATTTT. The chain joins TRBV20-1 to TRBJ2-3, with D hard to call. This CDR3 is 13 amino acids long. Germline V gives CDR1 DFQATT, CDR2 SNEGSKA (reference sequence). Trimming took 0 bases from V and 0 from J, leaving 4 bases between them.

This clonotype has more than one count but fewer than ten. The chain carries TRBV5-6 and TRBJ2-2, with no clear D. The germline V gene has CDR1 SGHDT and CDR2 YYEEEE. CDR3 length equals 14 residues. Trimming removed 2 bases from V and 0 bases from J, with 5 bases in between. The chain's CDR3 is CASSFDTNTGELFF. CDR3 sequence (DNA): TGTGCCAGCAGCTTCGACACGAACACCGGGGAGCTGTTTTTT.

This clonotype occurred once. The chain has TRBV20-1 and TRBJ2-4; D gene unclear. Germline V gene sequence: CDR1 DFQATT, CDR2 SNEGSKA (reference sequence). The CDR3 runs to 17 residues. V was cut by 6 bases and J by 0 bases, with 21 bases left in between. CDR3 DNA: TGCAGTGCCTCGGCCATAGGAAGCTCTATAGCCAAAAACATTCAGTACTTC. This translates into CSASAIGSSIAKNIQYF.

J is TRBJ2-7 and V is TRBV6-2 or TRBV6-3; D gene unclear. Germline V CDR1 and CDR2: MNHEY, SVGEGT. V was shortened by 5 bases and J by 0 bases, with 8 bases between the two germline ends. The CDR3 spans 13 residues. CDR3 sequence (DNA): TGTGCCAGCAGTCGAAGCTACTCCTACGAGCAGTACTTC. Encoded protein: CASSRSYSYEQYF.